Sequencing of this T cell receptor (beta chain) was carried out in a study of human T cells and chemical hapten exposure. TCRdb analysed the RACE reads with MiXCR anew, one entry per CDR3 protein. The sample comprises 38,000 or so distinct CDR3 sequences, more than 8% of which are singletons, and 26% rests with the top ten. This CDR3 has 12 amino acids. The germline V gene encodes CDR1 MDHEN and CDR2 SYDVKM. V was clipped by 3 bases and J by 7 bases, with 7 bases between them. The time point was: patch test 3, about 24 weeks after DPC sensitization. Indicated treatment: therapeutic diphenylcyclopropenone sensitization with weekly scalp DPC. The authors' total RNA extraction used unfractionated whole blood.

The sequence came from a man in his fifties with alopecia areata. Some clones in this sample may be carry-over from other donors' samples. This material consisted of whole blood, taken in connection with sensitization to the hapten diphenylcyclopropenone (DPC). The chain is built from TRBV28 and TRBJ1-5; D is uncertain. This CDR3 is CASSFLDQPQHF. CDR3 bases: TGTGCCAGCAGTTTCCTAGACCAGCCCCAGCATTTT. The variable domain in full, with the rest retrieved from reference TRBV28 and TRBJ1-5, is DVKVTQSSRYLVKRTGEKVFLECVQDMDHENMFWYRQDPGLGLRLIYFSYDVKMKEKGDIPEGYSVSREKKERFSLILESASTNQTSMYLCASSFLDQPQHFGDGTRLSIL.